This paragraph covers one T cell receptor (beta chain) sequence. Germline V lookup: CDR1 SGHRS, CDR2 YFSETQ. V lost 0 bases and J lost 8; bases outside the gene matches: 2. This CDR3 spans 14 amino acids. Measured with immunoSEQ multiplex PCR; TCRdb has only the in-frame clones, and not every one. The table includes a few hundred thousand clones, about 84% detected once. The data are from a study of blood T cell repertoires in COVID-19. Study overall: In each case, the material was cDNA or gDNA derived from T cells, B-cell-depleted T cells, or PBMCs.

This receptor was identified in a man older than 75 with acute or convalescent COVID-19. The rearrangement joins TRBV5-1 to TRBJ1-4; TRBD1 matches at 9 bases. Sequencing was carried out using peripheral blood. The CDR3 DNA reads as TGCGCCAGCAGCTTGGGGGACAGGGAGGAAAAACTGTTTTTT. This gives the protein CASSLGDREEKLFF.